Included here is one TCR beta chain sequence, with context. No antigen is known for it. The data originate from a study of OX40 agonist ivuxolimab in advanced cancers. Study in general: The study treated patients with ivuxolimab, an agonistic anti-OX40 (CD134) antibody. Whole-study findings and limits: Among patients with partial responses at 0.1-3.0 mg/kg, clonal expansion was among the lowest. There was clonal expansion of CD4+ and CD8+ blood T cells by week 6 at 0.1 to 3.0 mg/kg. CD4+ T cells averaged fewer expanded clones than CD8+ T cells.

TCRdb's table, derived via immunoSEQ multiplex PCR, lists solely in-frame clones and lacks some. The table has 60,000 to 70,000 clones, 70% to 90% seen once. This clonotype was sampled from an adult with an advanced solid tumor such as melanoma, head and neck, liver or kidney cancer. The material was CD4+ or CD8+ T cells sorted from blood, obtained in a trial of the OX40 agonist ivuxolimab.

CDR3 sequence reads: CASRSAVEAFF. DNA of the CDR3: TGCGCCAGCAGGAGTGCGGTTGAAGCTTTCTTT. This sequence joins TRBV5-1 and TRBJ1-1; D call uncertain. The CDR3 loop spans 11 amino acids. CDR1 SGHRS and CDR2 YFSETQ come from the germline V gene. V lost 5 bases, J lost 7 bases, and 9 bases lay in between.